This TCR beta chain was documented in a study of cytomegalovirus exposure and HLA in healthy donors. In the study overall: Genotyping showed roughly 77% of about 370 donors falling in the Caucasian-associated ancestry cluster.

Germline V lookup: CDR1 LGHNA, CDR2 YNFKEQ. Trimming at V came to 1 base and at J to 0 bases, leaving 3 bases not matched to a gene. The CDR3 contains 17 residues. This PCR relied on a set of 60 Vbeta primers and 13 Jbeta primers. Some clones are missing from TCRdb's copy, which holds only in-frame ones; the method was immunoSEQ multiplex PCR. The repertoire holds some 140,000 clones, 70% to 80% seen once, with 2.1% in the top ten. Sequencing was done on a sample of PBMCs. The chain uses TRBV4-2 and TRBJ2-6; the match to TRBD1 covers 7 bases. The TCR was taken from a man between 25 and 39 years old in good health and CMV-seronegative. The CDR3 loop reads CASSQGTGSSGANVLTF. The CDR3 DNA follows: TGTGCCAGCAGCCAAGGGACAGGTAGCTCTGGGGCCAACGTCCTGACTTTC.